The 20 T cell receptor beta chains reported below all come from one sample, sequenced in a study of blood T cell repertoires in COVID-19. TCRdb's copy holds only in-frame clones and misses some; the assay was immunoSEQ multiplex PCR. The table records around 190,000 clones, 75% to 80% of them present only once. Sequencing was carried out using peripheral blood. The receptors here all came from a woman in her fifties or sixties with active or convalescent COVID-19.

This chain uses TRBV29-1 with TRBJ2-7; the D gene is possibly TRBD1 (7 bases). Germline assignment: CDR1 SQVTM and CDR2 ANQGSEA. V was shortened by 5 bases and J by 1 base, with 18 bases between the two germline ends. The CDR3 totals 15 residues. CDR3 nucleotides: TGCAGCGTTCCTCGGAGGGGGACAGCTTCCTACGAGCAGTACTTC. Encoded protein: CSVPRRGTASYEQYF.

CDR3 nucleotides: TGCGCCAGCAGCCAGACTGGGGGGGCCCCAGATACGCAGTATTTT. This gives the protein CASSQTGGAPDTQYF. The rearrangement links TRBV4-3 to TRBJ2-3; D might be TRBD2 (7 bases). Germline assignment: CDR1 LGHNA and CDR2 YSLEER. The ends were cut back, 3 bases at V and 4 bases at J, with 14 bases in the middle. The CDR3 spans 15 residues.

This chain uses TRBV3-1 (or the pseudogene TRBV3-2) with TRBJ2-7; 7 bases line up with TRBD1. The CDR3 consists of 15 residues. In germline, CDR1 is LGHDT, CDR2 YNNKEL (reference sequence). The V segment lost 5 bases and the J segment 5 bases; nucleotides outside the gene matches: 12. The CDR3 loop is CASSSKQGNTHEQYF. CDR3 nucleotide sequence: TGTGCCAGCAGCTCAAAACAGGGGAATACCCACGAGCAGTACTTC.

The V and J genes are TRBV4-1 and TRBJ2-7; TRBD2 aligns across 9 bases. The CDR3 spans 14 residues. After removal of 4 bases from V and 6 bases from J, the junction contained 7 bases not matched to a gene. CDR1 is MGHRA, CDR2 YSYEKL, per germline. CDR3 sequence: CASSPQGLALEQYF. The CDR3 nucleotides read TGCGCCAGCAGCCCTCAGGGACTAGCCCTCGAGCAGTACTTC.

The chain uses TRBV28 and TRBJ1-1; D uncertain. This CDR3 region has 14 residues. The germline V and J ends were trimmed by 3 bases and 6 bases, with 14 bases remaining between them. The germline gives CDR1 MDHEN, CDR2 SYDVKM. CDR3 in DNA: TGTGCCAGCAGTTTGCTTATTCCAGCGCCTGAAGCTTTCTTT. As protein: CASSLLIPAPEAFF.

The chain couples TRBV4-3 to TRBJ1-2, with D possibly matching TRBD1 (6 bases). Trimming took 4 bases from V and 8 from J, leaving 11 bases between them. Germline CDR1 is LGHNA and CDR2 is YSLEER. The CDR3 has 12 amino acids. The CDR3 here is CASSRTGWGYTF. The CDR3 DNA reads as TGCGCCAGCAGCCGAACAGGGTGGGGCTACACCTTC.

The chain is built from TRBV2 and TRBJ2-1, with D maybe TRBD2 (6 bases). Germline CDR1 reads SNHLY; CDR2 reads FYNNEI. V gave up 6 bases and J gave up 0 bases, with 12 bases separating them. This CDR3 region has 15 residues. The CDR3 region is CASSPGLGSYNEQFF. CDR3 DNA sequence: TGTGCCAGCAGCCCGGGACTCGGCTCCTACAATGAGCAGTTCTTC.

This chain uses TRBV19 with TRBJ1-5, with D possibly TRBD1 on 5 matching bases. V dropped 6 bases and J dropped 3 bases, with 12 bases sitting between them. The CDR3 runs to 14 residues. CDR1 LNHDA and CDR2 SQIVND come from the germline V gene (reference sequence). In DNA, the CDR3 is TGTGCCAGTAGCCTCGGACAAGTCAATCAGCCCCAGCATTTT. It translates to CASSLGQVNQPQHF.

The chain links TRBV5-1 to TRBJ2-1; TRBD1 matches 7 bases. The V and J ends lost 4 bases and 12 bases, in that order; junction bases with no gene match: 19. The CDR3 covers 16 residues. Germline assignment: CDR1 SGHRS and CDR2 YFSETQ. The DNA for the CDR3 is TGCGCCAGCAGCCCACTCGGGACAGACGCTCGACTTGGGCAGTTCTTC. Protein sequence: CASSPLGTDARLGQFF.

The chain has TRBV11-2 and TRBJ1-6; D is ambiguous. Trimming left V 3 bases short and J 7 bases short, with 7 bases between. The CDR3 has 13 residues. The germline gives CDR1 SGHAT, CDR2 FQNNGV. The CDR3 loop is CASSFSGNSPLHF. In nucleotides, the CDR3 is TGTGCCAGCAGCTTCTCCGGGAATTCACCCCTCCACTTT.

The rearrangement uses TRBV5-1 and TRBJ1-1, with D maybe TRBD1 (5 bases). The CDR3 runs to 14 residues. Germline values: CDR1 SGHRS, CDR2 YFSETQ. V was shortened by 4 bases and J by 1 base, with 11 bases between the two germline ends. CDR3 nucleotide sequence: TGCGCCAGCAGCCGAACCACAGGGAACACTGAAGCTTTCTTT. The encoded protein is CASSRTTGNTEAFF.

In nucleotides, the CDR3 is TGCAGTGCTAGTAAGGCGGCGCAAGAGACCCAGTACTTC. Amino acid sequence: CSASKAAQETQYF. This sequence joins TRBV20-1 and TRBJ2-5; D not certain. CDR1 and CDR2 from the germline V gene are DFQATT and SNEGSKA (reference sequence). The CDR3 is made up of 13 amino acids. Trimming left V 3 bases short and J 2 bases short, with 10 bases between.

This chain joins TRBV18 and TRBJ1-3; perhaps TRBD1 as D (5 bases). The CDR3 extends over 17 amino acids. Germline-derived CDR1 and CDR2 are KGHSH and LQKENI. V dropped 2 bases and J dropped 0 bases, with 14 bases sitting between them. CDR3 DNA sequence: TGTGCCAGCTCACCAACGTGGGGGGAGAGCTCTGGAAACACCATATATTTT. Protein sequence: CASSPTWGESSGNTIYF.

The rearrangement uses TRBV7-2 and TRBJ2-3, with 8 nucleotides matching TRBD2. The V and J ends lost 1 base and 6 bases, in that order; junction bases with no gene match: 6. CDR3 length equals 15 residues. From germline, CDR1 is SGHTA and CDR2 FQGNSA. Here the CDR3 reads CASSLDGRASDTQYF. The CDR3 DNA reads TGTGCCAGCAGCTTAGACGGGAGGGCAAGTGATACGCAGTATTTT.

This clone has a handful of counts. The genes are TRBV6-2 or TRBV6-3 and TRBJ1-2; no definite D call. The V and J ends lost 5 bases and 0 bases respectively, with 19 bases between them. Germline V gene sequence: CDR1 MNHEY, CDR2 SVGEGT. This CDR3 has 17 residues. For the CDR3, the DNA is TGTGCCAGCAGTACCCCGTATTGGACGGGAGCTAACTATGGCTACACCTTC. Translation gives CASSTPYWTGANYGYTF.

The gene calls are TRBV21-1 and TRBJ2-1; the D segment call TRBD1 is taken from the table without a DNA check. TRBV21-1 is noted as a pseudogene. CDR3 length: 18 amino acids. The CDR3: CASSKGVGDRRYYNEQFF. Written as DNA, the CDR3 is TGTGCCAGCAGCAAAGGTGTCGGGGACAGGCGATATTACAATGAGCAGTTCTTC.

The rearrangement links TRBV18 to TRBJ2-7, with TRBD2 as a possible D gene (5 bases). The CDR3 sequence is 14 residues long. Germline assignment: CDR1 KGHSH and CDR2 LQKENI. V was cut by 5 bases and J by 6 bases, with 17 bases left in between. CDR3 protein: CASSTSIEGSEQYF. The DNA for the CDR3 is TGTGCCAGCTCAACCTCTATCGAGGGATCCGAGCAGTACTTC.

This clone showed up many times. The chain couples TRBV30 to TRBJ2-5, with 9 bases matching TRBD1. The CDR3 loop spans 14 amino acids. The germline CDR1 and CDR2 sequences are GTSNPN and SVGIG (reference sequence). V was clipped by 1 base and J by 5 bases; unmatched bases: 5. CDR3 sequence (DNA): TGTGCCTGGAGTGGGGACAGGGATGAGGAGACCCAGTACTTC. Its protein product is CAWSGDRDEETQYF.

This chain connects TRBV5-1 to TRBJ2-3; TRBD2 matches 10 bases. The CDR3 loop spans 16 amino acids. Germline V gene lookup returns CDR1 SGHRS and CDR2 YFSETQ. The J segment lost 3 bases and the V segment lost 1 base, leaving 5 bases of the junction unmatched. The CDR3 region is CASSLLSGGATDTQYF. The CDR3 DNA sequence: TGCGCCAGCAGCTTGTTGAGCGGGGGGGCGACAGATACGCAGTATTTT.

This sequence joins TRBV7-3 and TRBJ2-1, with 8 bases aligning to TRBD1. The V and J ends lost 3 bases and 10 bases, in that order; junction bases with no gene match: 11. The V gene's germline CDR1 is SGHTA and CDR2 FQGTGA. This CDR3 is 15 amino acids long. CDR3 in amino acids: CASSLSGQGNLEQFF. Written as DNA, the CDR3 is TGTGCCAGCAGCTTGTCTGGACAGGGCAATTTGGAGCAGTTCTTC.